This TCR beta chain was profiled in a study of OX40 agonist ivuxolimab in advanced cancers. Study in general: Of mixed ages from about 20 to 80 and averaging about 60 years, the group was roughly 85% male.

Individuals having autoimmune disease history or systemic immunosuppression were not enrolled. Whole-study findings and limits: At 0.1 to 3.0 mg/kg, clonal expansion of CD4+ and CD8+ blood T cells had occurred by week 6. Average numbers of expanded clones were greater in CD8+ T cells than in CD4+.

Worth noting for this clone: Its antigen remains unidentified.

Clones were read by immunoSEQ multiplex PCR, and TCRdb kept only the in-frame ones, dropping some. The sample holds 65,000 to 90,000 clones; around 84% are singletons and the top ten take approximately 2.6%. The germline V gene has CDR1 MGHRA and CDR2 YSYEKL. CDR3 size: 13 residues. V dropped 4 bases and J dropped 3 bases, with 9 bases sitting between them. The V call is TRBV4-1, the J call TRBJ2-5; either TRBD1 or TRBD2 may fit D (5 bases each). The sample was CD4+ or CD8+ T cells sorted from blood, taken in a trial of the OX40 agonist ivuxolimab. The receptor was isolated from an adult with an advanced solid tumor such as melanoma, head and neck, liver or kidney cancer. Here the CDR3 reads CASSLQEEETQYF. CDR3 in DNA: TGCGCCAGCAGCCTACAGGAGGAAGAGACCCAGTACTTC.